The 10 T cell receptor beta chains given below trace back to one sample, sequenced in a study of persistence of HIV-infected CD4 T cells. What these receptors recognize is not known. Lysates of CMV-infected fibroblasts at approximately 9.6 ug/mL stimulated these cells. Sorted nonresponding memory CD4+ T cells were CD40L-negative, CD69-negative, CD45RO-high. This was the immunoSEQ version 4 assay in survey mode. The table came from immunoSEQ multiplex PCR; TCRdb's copy has only in-frame clones and leaves some out. The profile shows over 25,000 clones, roughly 82% of them singletons. The sample in question was CD4+ T cells sorted from PBMCs after roughly 18-hour stimulation, obtained from a patient who received antiretroviral therapy. The origin of the receptors is an adult man with HIV who was CMV-seropositive.

V gene TRBV15 combines with J gene TRBJ1-1; a weak D match, TRBD1 (6 bases). This CDR3 contains 13 residues. The germline V gene has CDR1 LNHNV and CDR2 YYDKDF (reference sequence). Trimming shortened V by 6 bases and J by 0 bases, and 8 bases separated the two germline ends. The CDR3 loop reads CATSQGMNTEAFF. The CDR3 nucleotides are TGTGCCACCAGTCAGGGGATGAACACTGAAGCTTTCTTT.

V and J are TRBV3-1 (or the pseudogene TRBV3-2) and TRBJ2-5; no clear D. The CDR3 is 12 residues long. The V end lost 3 bases, the J end lost 4 bases, and 6 bases lay between the germline ends. The germline gives CDR1 LGHDT, CDR2 YNNKEL (reference sequence). For the CDR3, the DNA is TGTGCCAGCAGCCAGTCCCCAGAGACCCAGTACTTC. It encodes CASSQSPETQYF.

This clone was counted only a few times. The chain is built from TRBV18 and TRBJ1-3; weak D call: TRBD1 (5 bases). This CDR3 has 17 amino acids. Per germline, CDR1 KGHSH and CDR2 LQKENI. V gave up 0 bases and J gave up 0 bases, with 12 bases separating them. CDR3 coding DNA: TGTGCCAGCTCACCACCGCGGGACGTGAGCTCTGGAAACACCATATATTTT. It translates to CASSPPRDVSSGNTIYF.

The gene calls are TRBV6-5 and TRBJ1-4; 8 positions match TRBD1. CDR3 length equals 13 residues. V trimming: 6 bases; J trimming: 4 bases; junction bases outside the gene matches: 1. Germline V gene lookup returns CDR1 MNHEY and CDR2 SVGAGI. Written as DNA, the CDR3 is TGTGCCAGCAGGGACAGGGTTAATGAAAAACTGTTTTTT. Its translation is CASRDRVNEKLFF.

The V and J genes are TRBV10-1 and TRBJ2-2; D gene ambiguous. The CDR3 runs 15 residues. The V gene lost 2 bases and the J gene lost 1 base, with 8 bases spanning the gap. The V gene's germline CDR1 is WNHNN and CDR2 SYGVQD (reference sequence). The CDR3 reads CASSEGRLNTGELFF. In nucleotides, the CDR3 is TGCGCCAGCAGTGAGGGCAGGCTGAACACCGGGGAGCTGTTTTTT.

The chain uses TRBV29-1 and TRBJ1-5; tentatively, D is TRBD1 (6 bases). Trimming left V 6 bases short and J 5 bases short, with 14 bases between. Germline CDR1 is SQVTM and CDR2 is ANQGSEA. The CDR3 is 13 residues long. CDR3 residues: CSVGAGDDQPQHF. The CDR3 bases are TGCAGCGTGGGGGCGGGTGACGATCAGCCCCAGCATTTT.

This clone was seen only a few times. The chain couples TRBV6-1 to TRBJ2-3; a weak D match, TRBD2 (6 bases). Between the trimmed V and J ends, which lost 2 bases and 10 bases, there was a span of 13 bases. Germline V gene sequence: CDR1 MNHNS, CDR2 SASEGT. The CDR3 is made up of 13 amino acids. The CDR3 loop reads CASSETLATPQYF. CDR3 DNA sequence: TGTGCCAGCAGTGAAACCCTAGCGACCCCGCAGTATTTT.

The J gene is TRBJ2-1, the V gene TRBV7-2, with a possible D match to TRBD2 (6 bases). Deletions cut 6 bases from V and 5 bases from J, with 14 bases between. The CDR3 contains 14 residues. Germline V gene sequence: CDR1 SGHTA, CDR2 FQGNSA. This CDR3 is CASRRPRRDNEQFF. CDR3 bases: TGTGCCAGCAGGCGACCGAGGAGGGACAATGAGCAGTTCTTC.

V and J are TRBV6-2 or TRBV6-3 and TRBJ1-1; TRBD1 is a possible D gene (5 bases). Germline V gives CDR1 MNHEY, CDR2 SVGEGT. CDR3 length equals 15 residues. The V and J ends lost 2 bases and 5 bases respectively, with 15 bases between them. This CDR3 is CASSYGSGGETEAFF. The CDR3 region has the DNA TGTGCCAGCAGTTACGGAAGCGGGGGAGAAACTGAAGCTTTCTTT.

This chain links TRBV19 with TRBJ1-1; possibly TRBD1 for D (6 bases). CDR1 and CDR2 from the germline V gene are LNHDA and SQIVND (reference sequence). This CDR3 contains 13 residues. Trimming removed 4 bases from V and 11 bases from J, with 17 bases in between. CDR3 amino acids: CASSTGEGTGAFF. The DNA for the CDR3 is TGTGCCAGTAGTACAGGGGAGGGAACCGGGGCTTTCTTT.